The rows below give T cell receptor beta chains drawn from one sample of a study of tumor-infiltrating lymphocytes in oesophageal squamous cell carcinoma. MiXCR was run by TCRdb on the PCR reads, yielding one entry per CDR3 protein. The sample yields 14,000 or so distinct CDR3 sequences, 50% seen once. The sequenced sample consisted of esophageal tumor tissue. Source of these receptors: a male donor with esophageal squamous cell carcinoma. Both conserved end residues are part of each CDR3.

CDR3 protein: CASSLSGEYEQFF
V gene: TRBV27
J gene: TRBJ2-1

CDR3 protein: CAIKRTASNTGELFF
V gene: TRBV7-2
J gene: TRBJ2-2

CDR3 protein: CASSEGVGYTF
V gene: TRBV10-2
J gene: .

CDR3 protein: CASSLGPSGKWGEQFF
V gene: TRBV7-3
J gene: .

CDR3 protein: CASSDSVVNEQFF
V gene: TRBV6-2/TRBV6-3
J gene: TRBJ2-1

CDR3 protein: CASSRTGSGANVLTF
V gene: TRBV11-2
J gene: .

CDR3 protein: CASSPVGGRYSKNIQYF
V gene: TRBV7-3
J gene: .

CDR3 protein: CASSFAGDEQFF
V gene: TRBV7-8
J gene: .

CDR3 protein: CASSAQGQGATEAFF
V gene: TRBV12-3/TRBV12-4
J gene: TRBJ2-1

CDR3 protein: CASSQPGQGYYGYTF
V gene: TRBV12-3/TRBV12-4
J gene: TRBJ1-2

CDR3 protein: CASSSGSGDGYTF
V gene: TRBV7-8
J gene: TRBJ1-2

CDR3 protein: CASSPFGGVTGELYF
V gene: TRBV7-2
J gene: TRBJ2-1

CDR3 protein: CASSLGGDGGWGQYF
V gene: TRBV27
J gene: TRBJ2-4

CDR3 protein: CASSFLISVNEQFF
V gene: TRBV11-2
J gene: .

CDR3 protein: CASSLIWARGRETQYF
V gene: TRBV7-6
J gene: .

CDR3 protein: CASSLKAGSQTQYF
V gene: TRBV7-2
J gene: .

CDR3 protein: CASKHRDRVGEQYF
V gene: TRBV28
J gene: TRBJ2-4

CDR3 protein: CASSYRLGDQPQHF
V gene: TRBV6-1
J gene: TRBJ1-5

CDR3 protein: CASSSRGSPYEQYF
V gene: TRBV7-8
J gene: .

CDR3 protein: CASSHTQGGTDTQYF
V gene: TRBV14
J gene: TRBJ2-3

CDR3 protein: CASSITSPSGSRFTGELFF
V gene: TRBV19
J gene: TRBJ2-2

CDR3 protein: CASSLTWGRGSVEQFF
V gene: TRBV7-3
J gene: .

CDR3 protein: CASSYPPVEQYF
V gene: TRBV6-2/TRBV6-3
J gene: .

CDR3 protein: CASSRDGNTGELFF
V gene: TRBV6-1
J gene: TRBJ2-2

CDR3 protein: CSARVMTSGPSTDTQYF
V gene: TRBV20-1
J gene: TRBJ2-3

CDR3 protein: CASSLDRVRYGYTF
V gene: TRBV5-4
J gene: TRBJ1-2

CDR3 protein: CASSPRVGQLGSYNEQYF
V gene: TRBV6-1
J gene: .

CDR3 protein: CASSFIGGGPNEQFF
V gene: TRBV27
J gene: .

CDR3 protein: CASRPGQNQETQYF
V gene: TRBV6-6
J gene: TRBJ2-5

CDR3 protein: CASSFGGGTDTQYF
V gene: TRBV7-9
J gene: TRBJ2-3

CDR3 protein: CASSLGSNGYTF
V gene: TRBV7-2
J gene: TRBJ1-2

CDR3 protein: CASSSSGTMRETQYF
V gene: TRBV7-8
J gene: TRBJ2-5

CDR3 protein: CAIREGQWNTEAFF
V gene: TRBV10-3
J gene: TRBJ1-1

CDR3 protein: CASSYLTGYNEQFF
V gene: TRBV11-1
J gene: TRBJ2-1

CDR3 protein: CASLRGVSGELFF
V gene: TRBV5-6
J gene: TRBJ2-2

CDR3 protein: CASIWGGRDQETQYF
V gene: TRBV6-2/TRBV6-3
J gene: TRBJ2-5

CDR3 protein: CASSPPGTYEQYF
V gene: TRBV7-3
J gene: .

CDR3 protein: CASSEGTGVLLLTQYF
V gene: TRBV6-1
J gene: .

CDR3 protein: CASSFRRGNADTQYF
V gene: TRBV11-3
J gene: TRBJ2-3

CDR3 protein: CASSYIIIFGTGANVLTF
V gene: TRBV7-9
J gene: TRBJ2-6

CDR3 protein: CASSLGRQVALSGANVLTF
V gene: TRBV7-8
J gene: TRBJ2-6

CDR3 protein: CASSGRSYNEQYF
V gene: TRBV19
J gene: TRBJ2-7

CDR3 protein: CASSEYTVGGTYEQYF
V gene: TRBV7-2
J gene: .

CDR3 protein: CASRQAGEDTQYF
V gene: TRBV7-2
J gene: TRBJ2-3

CDR3 protein: CASSEWTSGEYTGELFF
V gene: TRBV11-3
J gene: TRBJ2-2

CDR3 protein: CASSLRQGPSYEQYF
V gene: TRBV7-2
J gene: .

CDR3 protein: CASRKAGGPINEQYF
V gene: TRBV19
J gene: TRBJ2-5